This T cell receptor (beta chain) stems from a study of shared clonotypes between healthy human individuals. For the study at large: Researchers assigned three CD4 naive, three CD4 memory, two CD8 naive and one CD8 memory plate to each donor. Study-wide results and limits: Sampling involved blood alone; tissue repertoires likely differ.

Only in-frame clones appear in the TCRdb table, and some are missing; sequencing was by immunoSEQ multiplex PCR. The repertoire holds around 330,000 clones, with approximately 79% as singletons. This CDR3 has 13 amino acids. V was clipped by 5 bases and J by 7 bases; unmatched bases: 7. CDR1 and CDR2 (germline): WNHNN, SYGVQD (reference sequence). On this clone itself: Its specificity is unknown.

CD45RA+ naive and CD45RA-negative memory subsets were separated from CD4+ cells. The receptor was isolated from a man aged 25-40 years in good health. This chain joins TRBV10-1 and TRBJ2-5; 7 bases map to TRBD2. The material sequenced was memory CD4+ T cells sorted from blood. Documented subset: CD45RA-negative fraction. CDR3 DNA sequence: TGCGCCAGCAGTCCTAGCGGCGCGGGGACCCAGTACTTC. Protein sequence: CASSPSGAGTQYF.